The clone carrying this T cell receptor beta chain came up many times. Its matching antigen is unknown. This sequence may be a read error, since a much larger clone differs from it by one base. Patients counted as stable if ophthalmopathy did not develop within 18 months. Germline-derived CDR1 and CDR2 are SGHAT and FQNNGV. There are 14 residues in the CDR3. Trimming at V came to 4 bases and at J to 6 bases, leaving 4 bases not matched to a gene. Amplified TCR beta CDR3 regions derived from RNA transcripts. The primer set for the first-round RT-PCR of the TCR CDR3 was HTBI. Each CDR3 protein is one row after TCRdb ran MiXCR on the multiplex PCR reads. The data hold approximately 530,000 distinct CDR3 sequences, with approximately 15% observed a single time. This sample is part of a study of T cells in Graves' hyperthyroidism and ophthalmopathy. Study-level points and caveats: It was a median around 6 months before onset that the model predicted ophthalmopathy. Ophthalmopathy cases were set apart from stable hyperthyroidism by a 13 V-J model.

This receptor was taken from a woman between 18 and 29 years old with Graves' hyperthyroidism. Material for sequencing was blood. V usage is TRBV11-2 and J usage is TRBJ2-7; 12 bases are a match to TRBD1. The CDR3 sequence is CASSSGTGGFEQYF. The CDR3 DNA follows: TGTGCCAGCAGCTCCGGGACAGGGGGCTTCGAGCAGTACTTC.